A selection of T cell receptor beta chains follows, all from one sample in a study of cytomegalovirus exposure and HLA in healthy donors. The data were produced by immunoSEQ multiplex PCR, yet TCRdb's version contains in-frame clones alone and is incomplete. The table records about 140,000 clones, approximately 80% of them present only once. The sequenced material came from PBMCs. These receptors were collected from a male donor in good health and CMV-seronegative. Each CDR3 is given with its conserved first and last residue. D genes are given only for firm matches. Clone size is not always given. Where it is, it says once, few, many or a class for expanded clones.

V	size	D	J	DNA	CDR3
TRBV19	-	TRBD2	TRBJ2-1	TGTGCCAGTAAAAGGTTCGGGGGAGCGGGAACTGAGCAGTTCTTC	CASKRFGGAGTEQFF
TRBV7-2	-	TRBD1	TRBJ2-7	TGTGCCAGCAGCTCGGGACAGGTAGGCTCCTACGAGCAGTACTTC	CASSSGQVGSYEQYF
TRBV7-3	-	-	TRBJ2-2	TGTGCCAGCAGCTACCTCAGCGGGGAGCTGTTTTTT	CASSYLSGELFF
TRBV5-4	-	-	TRBJ2-1	TGTGCCAGCAGCTTGATGGACTCTTACAATGAGCAGTTCTTC	CASSLMDSYNEQFF
TRBV7-9	-	TRBD1	TRBJ2-7	TGTGCCAGCAGCGCCGGGACAGGGCCCTACGAGCAGTACTTC	CASSAGTGPYEQYF
TRBV18	-	-	TRBJ2-2	TGTGCCAGCTCACCAGAACAGGCTCAGGGCCGGAGCGCCGGGGAGCTGTTTTTT	CASSPEQAQGRSAGELFF
TRBV6-6	once	-	TRBJ1-5	TGTGCCAGCAGTTCCGTCGGACAGTTAAATCAGCCCCAGCATTTT	CASSSVGQLNQPQHF
TRBV30	-	-	TRBJ2-3	TGTGCCTGGAGTGTATTGGTGGGAGGAGATACGCAGTATTTT	CAWSVLVGGDTQYF
TRBV19	once	-	TRBJ1-5	TGTGCCAGTACCCCTGGTCCTGGGGGGGTCAATCAGCCCCAGCATTTT	CASTPGPGGVNQPQHF
TRBV21-1	-	-	TRBJ2-5	TGTGCCATCCCACATCCCCGTGGTGTGGGCAGGGGCGAGGGGACCCAGTACTTC	CAIPHPRGVGRGEGTQYF
TRBV30	few	-	TRBJ2-5	TGTGCCTGGAGTTATTCTCTAGAGACCCAGTACTTC	CAWSYSLETQYF
TRBV5-6	few	-	TRBJ1-2	TGTGCCAGCAGCTTGGCTCTAGCCGAGTGGTATGGCTACACCTTC	CASSLALAEWYGYTF
TRBV29-1	few	-	TRBJ2-1	TGCAGCGTTGCCGCGGCCCCTAGCTCCTACAATGAGCAGTTCTTC	CSVAAAPSSYNEQFF
TRBV15	-	-	TRBJ1-2	TGTGCCACCAGCAGAGTCGAGGGCGGGGGCTACACCTTC	CATSRVEGGGYTF
TRBV7-3	-	TRBD1	TRBJ2-1	TGTGCCAGCAGCCGTTTCGCAGGGGGCAATGAGCAGTTCTTC	CASSRFAGGNEQFF
TRBV7-3	-	-	TRBJ2-6	TGTGCCAGCAGCTTTGGAGGGGGCTCCGGGGCCAACGTCCTGACTTTC	CASSFGGGSGANVLTF
TRBV7-9	-	TRBD2	TRBJ2-5	TGTGCCAGCAGCTCCCCGGGAGGGCCAGGGGAGACCCAGTACTTC	CASSSPGGPGETQYF
TRBV27	once	-	TRBJ2-7	TGTGCCAGCAGTTTAGAGGCGGGCCCCCGCGAGCAGTACTTC	CASSLEAGPREQYF
TRBV7-9	-	-	TRBJ1-2	TGTGCCAGCAGCTTAGGGCTGAACTATGGCTACACCTTC	CASSLGLNYGYTF
TRBV5-1	-	-	TRBJ2-3	TGCGCCACCACCCTGGCGGGGAGTACAGATACGCAGTATTTT	CATTLAGSTDTQYF
TRBV10-3	-	-	TRBJ2-7	TGTGCCATCAGTGGGGCCGAGAGCCCCCTCTACGAGCAGTACTTC	CAISGAESPLYEQYF
TRBV27	-	-	TRBJ1-1	TGTGCCAGCAGTTTAAGGGGAACTGAAGCTTTCTTT	CASSLRGTEAFF